One TCR beta chain is described in this entry. As yet, its antigen is unknown. Those who donated were healthy bone marrow donors. The record originates from a study of cytomegalovirus exposure and HLA in healthy donors. Whole-study results and caveats: There were a few CMV-associated chains whose specificity for CMV antigens was confirmed in vitro. A link between a missense DCLRE1C variant and TCR beta V- and J-gene trimming emerged from a later analysis. The later analysis indicated that the majority of CMV-associated TCR beta chains appeared HLA-restricted.

The primer mix had 60 Vbeta and 13 Jbeta primers. Only in-frame clones appear in the TCRdb table, and some are missing; sequencing was by immunoSEQ multiplex PCR. The sample table sets out 45,000 to 55,000 clones. Germline CDR1 reads SQVTM; CDR2 reads ANQGSEA. Trimming left V 3 bases short and J 0 bases short, with 12 bases between. This CDR3 spans 14 amino acids. The V gene is TRBV29-1, the J gene TRBJ2-7; D remains ambiguous. Sequencing was performed on PBMCs. This clonotype was sampled from a male donor in good health and CMV-seropositive. The CDR3 DNA is TGCAGCGTTGATGTTAAGCTTGTCTCCTACGAGCAGTACTTC. It yields the protein CSVDVKLVSYEQYF.